This is a list of T cell receptor beta chains from one sample in a study of cytomegalovirus exposure and HLA in healthy donors. This table comes from immunoSEQ multiplex PCR, and its TCRdb copy is limited to in-frame clones, with some not included. The sample holds about 130,000 clones, just over 75% seen once. The specimen was PBMCs. Receptor source: a woman between 45 and 65 years old in good health and CMV-seronegative. CDR3s include the opening cysteine and the closing phenylalanine or tryptophan. D genes are given only for firm matches. Clone size, where shown, is once, few, many, or a class for clones that have expanded.

j_call v_call d_call cdr3_length clone_size cdr3_aa cdr3_nt
TRBJ1-1 TRBV6-5 . 15 . CASRRTHDYNTEAFF TGTGCCAGCAGACGGACACACGATTATAACACTGAAGCTTTCTTT
TRBJ2-1 TRBV6-6 TRBD2 16 . CASSGRERETNNEQFF TGTGCCAGCAGTGGCCGAGAGCGGGAGACCAACAATGAGCAGTTCTTC
TRBJ2-7 TRBV6-5 TRBD2 15 . CASSRARAGGPEQYF TGTGCCAGCAGCCGCGCCCGGGCGGGAGGGCCCGAGCAGTACTTC
TRBJ2-3 TRBV4-2 TRBD2 16 few CASSQELADHTDTQYF TGTGCCAGCAGCCAGGAACTAGCGGACCACACAGATACGCAGTATTTT
TRBJ2-3 TRBV7-3 TRBD2 16 . CASSLIAGGGPDTQYF TGTGCCAGCAGCTTAATAGCGGGAGGGGGCCCAGATACGCAGTATTTT
TRBJ1-1 TRBV28 TRBD1 11 . CASSFDRGAFF TGTGCCAGCAGTTTTGACAGGGGCGCTTTCTTT
TRBJ1-1 TRBV5-6 . 14 . CASSLWGGLTEAFF TGTGCCAGCAGCTTGTGGGGGGGGCTAACTGAAGCTTTCTTT
TRBJ1-2 TRBV5-1 . 14 . CASSWISREGGYTF TGCGCCAGCAGCTGGATCTCCAGGGAGGGAGGCTACACCTTC
TRBJ2-2 TRBV27 TRBD1 14 . CAGYRTGGFGELFF TGTGCCGGCTACAGGACAGGGGGTTTCGGGGAGCTGTTTTTT
TRBJ1-1 TRBV29-1 . 13 . CSGAGTLNTEAFF TGCAGCGGGGCCGGGACTCTGAACACTGAAGCTTTCTTT
TRBJ2-3 TRBV28 TRBD2 16 . CASRRLAGGSTDTQYF TGTGCCAGCAGGCGACTAGCGGGAGGGAGCACAGATACGCAGTATTTT
TRBJ1-1 TRBV28 . 14 once CASSTYRVSPEAFF TGTGCCAGCAGTACCTACAGGGTCTCACCTGAAGCTTTCTTT
TRBJ2-7 TRBV27 . 14 once CASTWVGGTYEQYF TGTGCCAGCACTTGGGTGGGCGGGACGTACGAGCAGTACTTC
TRBJ2-1 TRBV28 TRBD2 14 . CASIGGRAYNEQFF TGTGCCAGCATTGGCGGGAGGGCCTACAATGAGCAGTTCTTC
TRBJ2-3 TRBV18 . 14 once CASSQGGWRDTQYF TGTGCCAGCTCACAAGGAGGGTGGAGAGATACGCAGTATTTT
TRBJ2-7 TRBV5-6 . 15 . CASRFTGRGTYEQYF TGTGCCAGCAGGTTCACCGGTCGGGGGACCTACGAGCAGTACTTC